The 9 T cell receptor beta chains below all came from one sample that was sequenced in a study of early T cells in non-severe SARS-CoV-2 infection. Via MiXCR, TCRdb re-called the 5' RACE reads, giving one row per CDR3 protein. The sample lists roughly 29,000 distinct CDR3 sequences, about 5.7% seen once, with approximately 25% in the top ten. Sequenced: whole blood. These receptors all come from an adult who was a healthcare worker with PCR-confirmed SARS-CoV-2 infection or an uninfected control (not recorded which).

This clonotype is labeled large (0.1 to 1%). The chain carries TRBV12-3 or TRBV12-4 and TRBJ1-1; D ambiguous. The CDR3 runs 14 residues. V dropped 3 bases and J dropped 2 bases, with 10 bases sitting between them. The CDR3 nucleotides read TGTGCCAGCAGTTTTGCTCGCAGCAACACTGAAGCTTTCTTT. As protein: CASSFARSNTEAFF.

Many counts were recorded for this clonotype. DNA for the CDR3: TGCAGTGCTAGAGGTTCACCGACAAGCCCCTATGGCTACACCTTC. It yields the protein CSARGSPTSPYGYTF. The chain combines TRBV20-1 with TRBJ1-2; no clear D gene. There are 15 residues in the CDR3. CDR1 is DFQATT and CDR2 is SNEGSKA in the germline V gene (reference sequence). V lost 1 base to trimming and J lost 4 bases, with 16 bases between them.

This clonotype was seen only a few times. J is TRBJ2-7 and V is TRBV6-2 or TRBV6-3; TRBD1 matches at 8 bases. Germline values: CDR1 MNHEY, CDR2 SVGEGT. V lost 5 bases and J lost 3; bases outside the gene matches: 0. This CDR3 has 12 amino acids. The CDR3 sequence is CASSDRGYEQYF. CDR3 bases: TGTGCCAGCAGTGACAGGGGCTACGAGCAGTACTTC.

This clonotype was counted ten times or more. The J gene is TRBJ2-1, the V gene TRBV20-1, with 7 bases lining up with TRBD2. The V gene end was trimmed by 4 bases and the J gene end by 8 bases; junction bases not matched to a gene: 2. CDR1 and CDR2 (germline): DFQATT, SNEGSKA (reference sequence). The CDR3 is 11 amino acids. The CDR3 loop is CSAKREDEQFF. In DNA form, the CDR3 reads TGCAGTGCTAAACGGGAGGATGAGCAGTTCTTC.

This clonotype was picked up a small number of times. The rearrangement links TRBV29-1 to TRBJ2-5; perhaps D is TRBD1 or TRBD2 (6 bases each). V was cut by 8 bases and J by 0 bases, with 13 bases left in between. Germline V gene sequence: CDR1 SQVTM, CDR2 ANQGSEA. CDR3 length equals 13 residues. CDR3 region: CSYRGTNQETQYF. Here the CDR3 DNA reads TGCAGCTACCGCGGGACAAACCAAGAGACCCAGTACTTC.

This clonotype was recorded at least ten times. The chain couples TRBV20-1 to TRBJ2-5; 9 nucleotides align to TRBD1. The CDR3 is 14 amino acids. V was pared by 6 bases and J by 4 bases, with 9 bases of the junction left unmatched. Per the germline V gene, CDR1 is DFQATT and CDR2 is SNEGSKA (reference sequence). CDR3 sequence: CSADTGGLGETQYF. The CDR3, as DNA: TGCAGTGCGGATACAGGGGGCCTGGGAGAGACCCAGTACTTC.

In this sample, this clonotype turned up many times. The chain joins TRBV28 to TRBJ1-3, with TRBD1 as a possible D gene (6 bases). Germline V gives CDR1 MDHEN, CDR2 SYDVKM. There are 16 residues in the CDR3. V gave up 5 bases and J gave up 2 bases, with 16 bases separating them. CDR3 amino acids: CASSRGLGDTGNTIYF. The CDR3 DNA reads TGTGCCAGCAGTCGAGGGCTGGGGGACACTGGAAACACCATATATTTT.

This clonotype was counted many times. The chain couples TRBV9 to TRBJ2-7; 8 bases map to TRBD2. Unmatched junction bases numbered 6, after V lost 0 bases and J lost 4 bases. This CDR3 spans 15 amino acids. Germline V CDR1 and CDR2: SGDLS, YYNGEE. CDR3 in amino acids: CASSVGLAGPYEQYF. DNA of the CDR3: TGTGCCAGCAGCGTAGGATTAGCGGGGCCGTACGAGCAGTACTTC.

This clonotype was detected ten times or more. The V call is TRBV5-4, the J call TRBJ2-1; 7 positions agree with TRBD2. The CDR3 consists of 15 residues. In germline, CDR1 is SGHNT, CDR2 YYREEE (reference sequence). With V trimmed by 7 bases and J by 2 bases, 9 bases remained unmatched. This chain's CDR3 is CASAAKAGPYNEQFF. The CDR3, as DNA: TGTGCCAGCGCCGCTAAAGCGGGGCCCTACAATGAGCAGTTCTTC. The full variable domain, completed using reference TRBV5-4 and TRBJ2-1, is ETGVTQSPTHLIKTRGQQVTLRCSSQSGHNTVSWYQQALGQGPQFIFQYYREEENGRGNFPPRFSGLQFPNYSSELNVNALELDDSALYLCASAAKAGPYNEQFFGPGTRLTVL.